This T cell receptor beta chain is drawn from a study of T cells after yellow fever vaccination. Overall study results and limits: A faster peak, day 5 versus 15, was reached by the weaker secondary response.

Trimming shortened V by 1 base and J by 4 bases, and 17 bases separated the two germline ends. Germline-derived CDR1 and CDR2 are SEHNR and FQNEAQ (reference sequence). The length of the CDR3 is 17 residues. Template-switching 5'RACE yielded the TCR cDNA; a universal primer site and UMIs were added in the process. TCRdb used MiXCR to reprocess the 5' RACE reads, holding one entry per CDR3 protein. The table includes about 300,000 distinct CDR3 sequences, around 6.8% detected once. This clonotype appeared many times. What it binds is unknown. The V call is TRBV7-9, the J call TRBJ2-1; D is tentatively TRBD1 or TRBD2 (5 bases each). Source: PBMCs, taken roughly 45 days after the first yellow fever vaccination. This clonotype was sampled from a man aged 18 to 30 who received the YFV17D yellow fever vaccine. This CDR3 is CASSLGMGRSEYNEQFF. The CDR3 bases are TGTGCCAGCAGCTTAGGGATGGGACGGAGTGAGTACAATGAGCAGTTCTTC.